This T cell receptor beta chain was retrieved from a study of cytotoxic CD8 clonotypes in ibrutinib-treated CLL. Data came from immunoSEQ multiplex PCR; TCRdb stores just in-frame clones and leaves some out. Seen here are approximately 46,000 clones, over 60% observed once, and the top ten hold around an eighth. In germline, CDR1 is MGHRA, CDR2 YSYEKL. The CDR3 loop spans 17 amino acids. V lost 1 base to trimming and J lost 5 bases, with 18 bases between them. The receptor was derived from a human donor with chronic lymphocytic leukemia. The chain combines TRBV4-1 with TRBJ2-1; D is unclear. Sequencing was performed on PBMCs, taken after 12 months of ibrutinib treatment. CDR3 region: CASSQVVVPVSHNEQFF. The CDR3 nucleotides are TGCGCCAGCAGCCAAGTAGTTGTCCCCGTATCCCACAATGAGCAGTTCTTC.